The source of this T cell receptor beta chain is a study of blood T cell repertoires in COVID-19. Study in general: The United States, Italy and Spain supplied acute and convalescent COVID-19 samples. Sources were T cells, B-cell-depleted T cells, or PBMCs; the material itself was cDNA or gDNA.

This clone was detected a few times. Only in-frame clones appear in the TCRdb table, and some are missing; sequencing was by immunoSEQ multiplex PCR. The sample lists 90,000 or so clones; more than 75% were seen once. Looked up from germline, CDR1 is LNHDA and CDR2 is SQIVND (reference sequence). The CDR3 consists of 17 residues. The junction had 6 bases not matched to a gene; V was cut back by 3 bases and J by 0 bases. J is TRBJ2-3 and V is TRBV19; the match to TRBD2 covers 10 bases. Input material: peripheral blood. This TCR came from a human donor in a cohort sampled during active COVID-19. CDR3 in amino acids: CASSIGLAGVSTDTQYF. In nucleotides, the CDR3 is TGTGCCAGTAGTATTGGGCTAGCGGGAGTAAGCACAGATACGCAGTATTTT. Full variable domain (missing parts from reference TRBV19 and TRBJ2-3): DGGITQSPKYLFRKEGQNVTLSCEQNLNHDAMYWYRQDPGQGLRLIYYSQIVNDFQKGDIAEGYSVSREKKESFPLTVTSAQKNPTAFYLCASSIGLAGVSTDTQYFGPGTRLTVL.